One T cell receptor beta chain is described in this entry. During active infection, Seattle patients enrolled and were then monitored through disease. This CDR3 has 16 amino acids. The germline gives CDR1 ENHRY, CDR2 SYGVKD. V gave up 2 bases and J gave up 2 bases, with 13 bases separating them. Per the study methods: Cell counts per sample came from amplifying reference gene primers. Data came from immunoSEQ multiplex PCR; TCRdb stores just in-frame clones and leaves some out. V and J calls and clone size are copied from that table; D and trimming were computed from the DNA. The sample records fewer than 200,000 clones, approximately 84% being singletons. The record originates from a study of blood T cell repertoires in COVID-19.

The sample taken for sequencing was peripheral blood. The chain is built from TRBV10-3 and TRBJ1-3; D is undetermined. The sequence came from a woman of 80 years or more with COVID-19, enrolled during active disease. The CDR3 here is CAISEPGISTGNTIYF. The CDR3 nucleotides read TGTGCCATCAGTGAGCCCGGGATCTCAACTGGAAACACCATATATTTT.